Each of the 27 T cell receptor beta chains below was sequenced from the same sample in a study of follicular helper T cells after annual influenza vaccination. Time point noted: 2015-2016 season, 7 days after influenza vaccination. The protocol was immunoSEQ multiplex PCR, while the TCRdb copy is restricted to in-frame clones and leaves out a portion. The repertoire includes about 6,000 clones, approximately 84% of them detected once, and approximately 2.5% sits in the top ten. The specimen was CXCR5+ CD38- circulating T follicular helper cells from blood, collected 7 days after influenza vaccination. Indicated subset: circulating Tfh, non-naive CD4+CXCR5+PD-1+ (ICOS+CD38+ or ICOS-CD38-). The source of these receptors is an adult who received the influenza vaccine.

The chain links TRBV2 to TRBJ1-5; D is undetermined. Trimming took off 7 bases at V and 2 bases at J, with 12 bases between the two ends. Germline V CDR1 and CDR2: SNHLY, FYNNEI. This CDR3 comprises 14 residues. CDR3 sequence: CASTRDLGNQPQHF. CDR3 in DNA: TGTGCCAGCACCCGGGATCTGGGCAATCAGCCCCAGCATTTT.

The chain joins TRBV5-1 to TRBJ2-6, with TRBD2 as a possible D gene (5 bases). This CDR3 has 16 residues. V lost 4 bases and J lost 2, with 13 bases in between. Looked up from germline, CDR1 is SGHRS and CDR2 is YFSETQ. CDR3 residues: CASSLSGGPGANVLTF. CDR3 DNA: TGCGCCAGCAGCCTCTCCGGAGGCCCTGGGGCCAACGTCCTGACTTTC.

CDR3 residues: CASSLVPTSGRSSYEQYF. The CDR3 DNA reads as TGTGCCAGCAGCTTAGTCCCCACTAGCGGGAGGAGCTCCTACGAGCAGTACTTC. J is TRBJ2-7 and V is TRBV7-2, with 12 bases identical to TRBD2. The length of the CDR3 is 18 residues. Looked up from germline, CDR1 is SGHTA and CDR2 is FQGNSA. Trimming at V came to 1 base and at J to 0 bases, leaving 7 bases not matched to a gene. The full variable domain, completed using reference TRBV7-2 and TRBJ2-7, is GAGVSQSPSNKVTEKGKDVELRCDPISGHTALYWYRQSLGQGLEFLIYFQGNSAPDKSGLPSDRFSAERTGGSVSTLTIQRTQQEDSAVYLCASSLVPTSGRSSYEQYFGPGTRLTVT.

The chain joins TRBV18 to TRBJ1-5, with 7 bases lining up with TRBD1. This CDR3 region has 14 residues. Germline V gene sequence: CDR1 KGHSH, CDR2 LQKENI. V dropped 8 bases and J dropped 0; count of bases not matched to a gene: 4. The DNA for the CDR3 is TGTGCCAGCCATGGACAGGATAGCAATCAGCCCCAGCATTTT. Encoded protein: CASHGQDSNQPQHF.

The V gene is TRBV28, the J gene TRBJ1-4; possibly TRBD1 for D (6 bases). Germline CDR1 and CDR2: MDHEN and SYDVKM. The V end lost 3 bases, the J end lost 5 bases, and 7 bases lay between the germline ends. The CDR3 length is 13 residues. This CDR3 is CASSFDRNEKLFF. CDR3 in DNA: TGTGCCAGCAGTTTTGACAGGAATGAAAAACTGTTTTTT.

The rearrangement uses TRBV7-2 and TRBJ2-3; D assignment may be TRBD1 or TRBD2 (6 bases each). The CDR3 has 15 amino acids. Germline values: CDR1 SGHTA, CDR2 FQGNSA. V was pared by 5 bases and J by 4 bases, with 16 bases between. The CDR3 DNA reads TGTGCCAGCAGCCCCGGGGGACCAGGGGCAGATACGCAGTATTTT. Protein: CASSPGGPGADTQYF. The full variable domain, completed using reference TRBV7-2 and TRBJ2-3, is GAGVSQSPSNKVTEKGKDVELRCDPISGHTALYWYRQSLGQGLEFLIYFQGNSAPDKSGLPSDRFSAERTGGSVSTLTIQRTQQEDSAVYLCASSPGGPGADTQYFGPGTRLTVL.

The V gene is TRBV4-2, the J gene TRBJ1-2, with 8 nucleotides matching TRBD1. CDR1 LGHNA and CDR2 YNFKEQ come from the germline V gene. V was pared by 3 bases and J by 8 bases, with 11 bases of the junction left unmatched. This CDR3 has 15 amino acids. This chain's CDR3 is CASSQTGDYSGGYTF. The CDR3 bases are TGTGCCAGCAGCCAGACAGGGGACTATTCTGGGGGCTACACCTTC.

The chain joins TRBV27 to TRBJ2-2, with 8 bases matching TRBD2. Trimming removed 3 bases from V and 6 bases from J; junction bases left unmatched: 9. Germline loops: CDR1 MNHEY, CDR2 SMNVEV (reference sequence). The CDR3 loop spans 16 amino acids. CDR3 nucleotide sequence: TGTGCCAGCAGTTTTCGGGCTCCGGGACTAGCCGGGGAGCTGTTTTTT. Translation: CASSFRAPGLAGELFF.

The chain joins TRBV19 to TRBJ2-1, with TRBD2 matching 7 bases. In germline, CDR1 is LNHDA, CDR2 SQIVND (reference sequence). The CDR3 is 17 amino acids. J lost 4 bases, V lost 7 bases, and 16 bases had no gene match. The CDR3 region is CASTSVGDPGGYNEQFF. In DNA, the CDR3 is TGTGCCAGTACCTCCGTGGGGGACCCGGGGGGATACAATGAGCAGTTCTTC. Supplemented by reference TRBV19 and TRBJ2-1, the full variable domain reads DGGITQSPKYLFRKEGQNVTLSCEQNLNHDAMYWYRQDPGQGLRLIYYSQIVNDFQKGDIAEGYSVSREKKESFPLTVTSAQKNPTAFYLCASTSVGDPGGYNEQFFGPGTRLTVL.

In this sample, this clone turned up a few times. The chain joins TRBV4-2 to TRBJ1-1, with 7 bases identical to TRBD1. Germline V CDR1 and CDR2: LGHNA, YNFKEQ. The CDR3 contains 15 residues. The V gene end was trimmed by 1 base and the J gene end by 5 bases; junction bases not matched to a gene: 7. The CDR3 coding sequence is TGTGCCAGCAGCCAAGTCGGGACAGAGGGTACTGAAGCTTTCTTT. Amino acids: CASSQVGTEGTEAFF.

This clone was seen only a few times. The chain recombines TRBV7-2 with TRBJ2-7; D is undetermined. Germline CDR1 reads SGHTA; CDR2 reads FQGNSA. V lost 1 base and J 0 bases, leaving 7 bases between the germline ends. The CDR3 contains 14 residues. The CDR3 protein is CASSLVGNSYEQYF. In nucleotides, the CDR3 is TGTGCCAGCAGCTTAGTGGGCAACTCCTACGAGCAGTACTTC.

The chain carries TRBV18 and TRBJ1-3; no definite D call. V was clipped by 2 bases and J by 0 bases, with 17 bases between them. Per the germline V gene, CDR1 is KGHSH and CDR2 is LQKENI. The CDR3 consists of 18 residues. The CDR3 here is CASSPGSPTVRSGNTIYF. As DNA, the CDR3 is TGTGCCAGCTCACCAGGTTCGCCCACTGTCCGCTCTGGAAACACCATATATTTT.

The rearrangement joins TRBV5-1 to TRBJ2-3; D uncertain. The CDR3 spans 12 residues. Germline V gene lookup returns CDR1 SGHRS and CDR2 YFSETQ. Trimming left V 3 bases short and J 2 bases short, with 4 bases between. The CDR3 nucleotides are TGCGCCAGCAGCTCTTACACAGATACGCAGTATTTT. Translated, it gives CASSSYTDTQYF.

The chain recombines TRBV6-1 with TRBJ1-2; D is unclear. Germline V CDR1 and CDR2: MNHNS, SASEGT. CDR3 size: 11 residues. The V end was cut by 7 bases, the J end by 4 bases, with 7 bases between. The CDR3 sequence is CASTGLYGYTF. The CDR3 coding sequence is TGTGCCAGCACGGGCCTCTATGGCTACACCTTC.

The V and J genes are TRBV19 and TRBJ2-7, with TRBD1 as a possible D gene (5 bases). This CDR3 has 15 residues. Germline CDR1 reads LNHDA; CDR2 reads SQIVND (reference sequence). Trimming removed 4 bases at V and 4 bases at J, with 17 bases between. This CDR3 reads CASSTPGRTNYEQYF. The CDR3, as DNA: TGTGCCAGTAGTACGCCGGGTAGGACAAATTACGAGCAGTACTTC.

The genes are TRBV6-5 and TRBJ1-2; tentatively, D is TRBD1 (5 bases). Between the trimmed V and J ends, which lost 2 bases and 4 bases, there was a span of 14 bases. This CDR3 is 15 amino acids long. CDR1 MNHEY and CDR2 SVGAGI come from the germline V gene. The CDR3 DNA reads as TGTGCCAGCAGTTACGGAGGTCCAGGGTCCTATGGCTACACCTTC. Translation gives CASSYGGPGSYGYTF.

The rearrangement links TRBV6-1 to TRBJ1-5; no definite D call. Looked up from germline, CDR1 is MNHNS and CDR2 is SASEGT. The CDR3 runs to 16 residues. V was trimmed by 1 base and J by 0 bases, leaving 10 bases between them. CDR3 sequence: CASSEEWTYSNQPQHF. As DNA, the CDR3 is TGTGCCAGCAGTGAAGAGTGGACTTATAGCAATCAGCCCCAGCATTTT.

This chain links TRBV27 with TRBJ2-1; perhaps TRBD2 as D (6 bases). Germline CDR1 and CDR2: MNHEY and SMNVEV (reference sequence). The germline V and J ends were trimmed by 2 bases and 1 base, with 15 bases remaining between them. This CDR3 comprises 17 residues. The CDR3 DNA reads TGTGCCAGCAGTTTAATTGGGAGCGGGCCGTCCTACAATGAGCAGTTCTTC. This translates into CASSLIGSGPSYNEQFF.

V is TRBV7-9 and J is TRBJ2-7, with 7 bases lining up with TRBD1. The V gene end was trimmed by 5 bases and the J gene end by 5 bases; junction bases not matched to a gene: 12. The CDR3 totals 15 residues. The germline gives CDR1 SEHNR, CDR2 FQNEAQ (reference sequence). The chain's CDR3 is CASSPYRGPGDEQYF. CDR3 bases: TGTGCCAGCAGCCCCTACAGGGGCCCGGGCGACGAGCAGTACTTC.

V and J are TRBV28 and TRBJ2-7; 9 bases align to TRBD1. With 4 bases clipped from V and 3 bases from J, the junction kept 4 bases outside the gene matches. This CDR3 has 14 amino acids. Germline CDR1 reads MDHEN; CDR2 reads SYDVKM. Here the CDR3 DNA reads TGTGCCAGCAGTTGGCCGGGACAGGGCTACGAGCAGTACTTC. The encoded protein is CASSWPGQGYEQYF.

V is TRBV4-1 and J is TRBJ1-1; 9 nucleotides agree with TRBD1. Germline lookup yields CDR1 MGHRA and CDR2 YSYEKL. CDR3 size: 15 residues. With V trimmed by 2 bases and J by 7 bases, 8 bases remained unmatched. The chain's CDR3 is CASSQQQGALNEAFF. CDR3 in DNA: TGCGCCAGCAGCCAACAACAGGGGGCGCTTAATGAAGCTTTCTTT.

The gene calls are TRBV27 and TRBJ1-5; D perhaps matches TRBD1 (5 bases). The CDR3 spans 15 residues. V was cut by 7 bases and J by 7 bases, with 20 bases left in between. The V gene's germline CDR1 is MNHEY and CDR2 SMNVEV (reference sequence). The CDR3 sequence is CASTPRASAGQPQHF. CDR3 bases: TGTGCCAGCACCCCCAGGGCCTCGGCGGGACAGCCCCAGCATTTT.

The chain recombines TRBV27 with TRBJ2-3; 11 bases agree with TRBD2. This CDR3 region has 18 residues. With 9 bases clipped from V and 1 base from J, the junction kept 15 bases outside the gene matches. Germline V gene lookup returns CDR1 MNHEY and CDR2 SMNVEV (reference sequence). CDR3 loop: CARSGTSGQGGCTDTQYF. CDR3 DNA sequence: TGTGCCAGGTCTGGGACTAGCGGCCAGGGGGGGTGCACAGATACGCAGTATTTT.

As DNA, the CDR3 is TGTGCCAGTAGTATAGGGAGCGGGGGCTCCGGAAGGGAGCAGTTCTTC. Encoded protein: CASSIGSGGSGREQFF. The chain carries TRBV19 and TRBJ2-1; 8 bases match TRBD2. V was pared by 1 base and J by 10 bases, with 12 bases of the junction left unmatched. The CDR3 is made up of 16 amino acids. CDR1 is LNHDA and CDR2 is SQIVND in the germline V gene (reference sequence).

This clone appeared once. Written as DNA, the CDR3 is TGTGCCAGCAGCCGGGGGACAGGCTACGAGCAGTACTTC. This encodes CASSRGTGYEQYF. The chain has TRBV7-3 and TRBJ2-7, with 8 bases aligning to TRBD1. Germline CDR1 and CDR2: SGHTA and FQGTGA. Trimming removed 5 bases from V and 3 bases from J; junction bases left unmatched: 3. The CDR3 covers 13 residues.

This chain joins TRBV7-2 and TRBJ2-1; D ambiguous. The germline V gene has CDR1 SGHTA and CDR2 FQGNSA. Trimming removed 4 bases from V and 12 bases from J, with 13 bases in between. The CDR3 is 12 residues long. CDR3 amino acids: CASSWGLGGQFF. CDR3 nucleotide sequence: TGTGCCAGCAGCTGGGGTTTAGGTGGGCAGTTCTTC.

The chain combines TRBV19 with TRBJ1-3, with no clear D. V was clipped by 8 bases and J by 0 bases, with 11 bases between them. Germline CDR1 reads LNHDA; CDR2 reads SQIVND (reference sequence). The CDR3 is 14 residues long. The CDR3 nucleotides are TGTGCCAGTCAATTCGGGGACTCTGGAAACACCATATATTTT. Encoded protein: CASQFGDSGNTIYF.